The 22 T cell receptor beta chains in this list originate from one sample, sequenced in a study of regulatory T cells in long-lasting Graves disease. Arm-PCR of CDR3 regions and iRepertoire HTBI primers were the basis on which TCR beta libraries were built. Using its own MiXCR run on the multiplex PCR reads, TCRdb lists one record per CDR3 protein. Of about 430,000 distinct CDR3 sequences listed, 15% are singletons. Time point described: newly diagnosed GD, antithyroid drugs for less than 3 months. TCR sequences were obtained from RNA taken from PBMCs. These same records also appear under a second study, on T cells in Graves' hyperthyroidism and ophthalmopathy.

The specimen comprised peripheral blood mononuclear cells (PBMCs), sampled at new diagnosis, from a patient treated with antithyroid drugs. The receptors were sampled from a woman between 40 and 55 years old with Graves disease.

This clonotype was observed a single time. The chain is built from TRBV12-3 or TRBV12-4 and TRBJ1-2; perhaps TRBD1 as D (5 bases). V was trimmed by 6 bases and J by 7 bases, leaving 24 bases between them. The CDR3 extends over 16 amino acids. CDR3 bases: TGTGCCAGCAGCCACCGACTCATGGGGGGAGGAGGTGGCTACACCTTC. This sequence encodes CASSHRLMGGGGGYTF.

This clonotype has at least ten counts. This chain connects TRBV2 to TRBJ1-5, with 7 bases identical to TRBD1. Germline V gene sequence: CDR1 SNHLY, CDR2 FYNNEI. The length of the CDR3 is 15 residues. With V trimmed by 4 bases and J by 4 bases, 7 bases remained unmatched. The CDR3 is CASSVTGTVNQPQHF. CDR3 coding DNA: TGTGCCAGCAGTGTGACAGGGACGGTTAATCAGCCCCAGCATTTT.

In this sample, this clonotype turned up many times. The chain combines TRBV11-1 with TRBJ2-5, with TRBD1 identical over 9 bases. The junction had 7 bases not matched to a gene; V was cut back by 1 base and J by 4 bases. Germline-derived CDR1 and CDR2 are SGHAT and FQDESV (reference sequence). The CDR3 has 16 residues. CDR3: CASSLGGTGTGETQYF. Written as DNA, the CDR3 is TGTGCCAGCAGCTTAGGTGGGACAGGGACCGGAGAGACCCAGTACTTC.

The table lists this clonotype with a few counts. CDR3 DNA sequence: TGTGCCAGCAACGTCGGACCTTTCACAGATACGCAGTATTTT. Protein sequence: CASNVGPFTDTQYF. This chain connects TRBV3-1 to TRBJ2-3; D unclear. The CDR3 spans 14 residues. V was clipped by 7 bases and J by 2 bases, with 13 bases between them. Per germline, CDR1 LGHDT and CDR2 YNNKEL (reference sequence).

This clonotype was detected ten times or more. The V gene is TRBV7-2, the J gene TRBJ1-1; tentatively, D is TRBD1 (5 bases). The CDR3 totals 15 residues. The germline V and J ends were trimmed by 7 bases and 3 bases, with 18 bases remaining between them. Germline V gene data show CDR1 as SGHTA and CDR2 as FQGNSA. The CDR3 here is CASTKSGGWDTEAFF. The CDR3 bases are TGTGCCAGCACCAAGTCCGGGGGATGGGACACTGAAGCTTTCTTT.

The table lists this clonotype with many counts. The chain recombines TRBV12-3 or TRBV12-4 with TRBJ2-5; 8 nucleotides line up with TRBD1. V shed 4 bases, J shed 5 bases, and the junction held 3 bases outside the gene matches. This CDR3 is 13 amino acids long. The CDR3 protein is CASSSQGAETQYF. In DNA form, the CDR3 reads TGTGCCAGCAGTTCGCAGGGGGCTGAGACCCAGTACTTC.

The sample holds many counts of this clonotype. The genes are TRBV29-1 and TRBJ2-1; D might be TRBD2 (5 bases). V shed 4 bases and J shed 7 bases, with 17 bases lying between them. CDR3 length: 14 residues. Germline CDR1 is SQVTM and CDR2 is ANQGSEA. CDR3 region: CSVARRFSDNEQFF. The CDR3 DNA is TGCAGCGTTGCTAGGAGATTTAGCGATAATGAGCAGTTCTTC.

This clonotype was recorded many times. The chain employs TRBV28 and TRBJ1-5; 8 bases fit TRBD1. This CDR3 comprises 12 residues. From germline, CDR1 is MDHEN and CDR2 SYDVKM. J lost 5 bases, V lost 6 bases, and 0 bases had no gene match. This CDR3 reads CASRQGDQPQHF. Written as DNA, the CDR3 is TGTGCCAGCAGACAGGGGGATCAGCCCCAGCATTTT.

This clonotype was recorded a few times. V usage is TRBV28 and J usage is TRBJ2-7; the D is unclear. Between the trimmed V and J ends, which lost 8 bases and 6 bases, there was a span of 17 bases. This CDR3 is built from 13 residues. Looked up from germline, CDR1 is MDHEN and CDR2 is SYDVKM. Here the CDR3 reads CASLKVPPSEQYF. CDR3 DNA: TGTGCCAGCTTAAAGGTACCTCCGTCCGAGCAGTACTTC.

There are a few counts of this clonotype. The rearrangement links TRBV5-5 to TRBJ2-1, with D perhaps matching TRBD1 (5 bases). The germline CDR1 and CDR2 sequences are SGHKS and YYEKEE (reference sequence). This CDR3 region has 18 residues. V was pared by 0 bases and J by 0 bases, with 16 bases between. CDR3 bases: TGTGCCAGCAGCTTGGGGCAGGGATTAAGAAGCTCCTACAATGAGCAGTTCTTC. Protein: CASSLGQGLRSSYNEQFF. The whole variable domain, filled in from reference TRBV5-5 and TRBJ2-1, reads DAGVTQSPTHLIKTRGQQVTLRCSPISGHKSVSWYQQVLGQGPQFIFQYYEKEERGRGNFPDRFSARQFPNYSSELNVNALLLGDSALYLCASSLGQGLRSSYNEQFFGPGTRLTVL.

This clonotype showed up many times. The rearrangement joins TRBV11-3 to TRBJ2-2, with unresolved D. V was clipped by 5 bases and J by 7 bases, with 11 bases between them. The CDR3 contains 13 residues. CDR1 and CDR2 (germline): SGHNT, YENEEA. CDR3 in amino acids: CASSPPLGGELFF. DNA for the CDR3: TGTGCCAGCAGCCCCCCCCTCGGCGGGGAGCTGTTTTTT.

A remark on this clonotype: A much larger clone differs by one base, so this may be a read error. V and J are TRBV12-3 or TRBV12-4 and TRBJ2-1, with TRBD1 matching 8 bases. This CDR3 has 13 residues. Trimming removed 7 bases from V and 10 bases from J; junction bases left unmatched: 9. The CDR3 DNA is TGTGCCAGCATGGCAGGGGGCTCCTACGAGCAGTTCTTC. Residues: CASMAGGSYEQFF.

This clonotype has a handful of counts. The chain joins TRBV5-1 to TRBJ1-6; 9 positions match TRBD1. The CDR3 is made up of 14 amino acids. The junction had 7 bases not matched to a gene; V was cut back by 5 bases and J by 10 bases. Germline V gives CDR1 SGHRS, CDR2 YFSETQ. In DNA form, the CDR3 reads TGCGCCAGCAGGGGACAGGGAGAGGGATCACCCCTCCACTTT. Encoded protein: CASRGQGEGSPLHF. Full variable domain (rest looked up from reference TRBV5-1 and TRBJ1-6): KAGVTQTPRYLIKTRGQQVTLSCSPISGHRSVSWYQQTPGQGLQFLFEYFSETQRNKGNFPGRFSGRQFSNSRSEMNVSTLELGDSALYLCASRGQGEGSPLHFGNGTRLTVT.

The CDR3 bases are TGCGCCAGCAGTCGACTAGCGGGAGATCCCGGGGAGCTGTTTTTT. Translating it yields CASSRLAGDPGELFF. The chain is built from TRBV5-1 and TRBJ2-2, with TRBD2 matching 12 bases. V lost 5 bases and J lost 6; bases outside the gene matches: 5. The CDR3 contains 15 residues. Germline V lookup: CDR1 SGHRS, CDR2 YFSETQ.

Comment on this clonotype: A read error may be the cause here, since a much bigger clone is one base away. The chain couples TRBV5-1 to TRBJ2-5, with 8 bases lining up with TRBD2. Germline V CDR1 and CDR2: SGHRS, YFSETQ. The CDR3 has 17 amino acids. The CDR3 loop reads CASSLGIAGPPDETRYF. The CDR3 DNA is TGCGCCAGCAGCTTGGGGATAGCGGGACCCCCGGACGAGACCCGGTACTTC.

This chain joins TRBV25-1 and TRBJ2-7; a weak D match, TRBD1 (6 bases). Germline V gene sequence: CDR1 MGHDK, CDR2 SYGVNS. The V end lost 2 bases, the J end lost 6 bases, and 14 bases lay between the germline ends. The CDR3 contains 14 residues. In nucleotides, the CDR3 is TGTGCCAGCAGTGAACCTACGAGGGGGAGCGAGCAGTACTTC. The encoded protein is CASSEPTRGSEQYF.

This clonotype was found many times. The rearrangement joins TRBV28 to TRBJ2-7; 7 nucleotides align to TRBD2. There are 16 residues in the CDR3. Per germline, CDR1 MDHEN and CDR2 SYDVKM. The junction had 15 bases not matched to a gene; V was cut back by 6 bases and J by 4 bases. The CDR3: CASSRYHLGGSYEQYF. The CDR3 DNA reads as TGTGCCAGCAGCCGATACCACTTGGGCGGGAGTTACGAGCAGTACTTC.

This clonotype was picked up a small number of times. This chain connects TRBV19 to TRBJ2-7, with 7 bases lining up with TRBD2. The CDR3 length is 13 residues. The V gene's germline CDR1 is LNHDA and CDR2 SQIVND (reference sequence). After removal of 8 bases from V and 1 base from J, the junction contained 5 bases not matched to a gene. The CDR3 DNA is TGTGCCAGTGCAGCGGGAAGATCCTACGAGCAGTACTTC. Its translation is CASAAGRSYEQYF.

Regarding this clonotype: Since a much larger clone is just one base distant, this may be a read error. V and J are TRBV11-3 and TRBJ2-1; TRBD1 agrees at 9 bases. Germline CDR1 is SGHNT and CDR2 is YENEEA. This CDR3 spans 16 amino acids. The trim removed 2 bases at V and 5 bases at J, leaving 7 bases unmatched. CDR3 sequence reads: CASSLSGTGRNNEQFF. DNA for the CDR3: TGTGCCAGCAGCTTATCGGGGACAGGGCGAAACAATGAGCAGTTCTTC.

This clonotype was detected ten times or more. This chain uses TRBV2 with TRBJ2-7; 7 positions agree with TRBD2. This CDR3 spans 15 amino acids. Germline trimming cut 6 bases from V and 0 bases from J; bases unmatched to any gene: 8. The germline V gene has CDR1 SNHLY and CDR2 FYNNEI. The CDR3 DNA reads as TGTGCCAGCAGGCCCCGAGGCGGGGGCTCCTACGAGCAGTACTTC. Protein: CASRPRGGGSYEQYF.

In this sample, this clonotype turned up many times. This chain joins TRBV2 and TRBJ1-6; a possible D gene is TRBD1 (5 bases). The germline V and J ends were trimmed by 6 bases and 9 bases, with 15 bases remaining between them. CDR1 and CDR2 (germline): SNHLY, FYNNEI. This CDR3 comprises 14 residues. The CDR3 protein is CASRNRGDRSPLHF. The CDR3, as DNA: TGTGCCAGCAGGAACCGGGGGGACCGTTCACCCCTCCACTTT.

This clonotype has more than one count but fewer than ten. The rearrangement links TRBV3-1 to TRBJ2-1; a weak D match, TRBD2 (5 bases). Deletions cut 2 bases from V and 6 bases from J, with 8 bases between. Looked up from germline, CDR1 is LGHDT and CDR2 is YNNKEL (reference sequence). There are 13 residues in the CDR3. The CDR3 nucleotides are TGTGCCAGCAGCCAAAGTGAGGGCAATGAGCAGTTCTTC. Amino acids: CASSQSEGNEQFF.